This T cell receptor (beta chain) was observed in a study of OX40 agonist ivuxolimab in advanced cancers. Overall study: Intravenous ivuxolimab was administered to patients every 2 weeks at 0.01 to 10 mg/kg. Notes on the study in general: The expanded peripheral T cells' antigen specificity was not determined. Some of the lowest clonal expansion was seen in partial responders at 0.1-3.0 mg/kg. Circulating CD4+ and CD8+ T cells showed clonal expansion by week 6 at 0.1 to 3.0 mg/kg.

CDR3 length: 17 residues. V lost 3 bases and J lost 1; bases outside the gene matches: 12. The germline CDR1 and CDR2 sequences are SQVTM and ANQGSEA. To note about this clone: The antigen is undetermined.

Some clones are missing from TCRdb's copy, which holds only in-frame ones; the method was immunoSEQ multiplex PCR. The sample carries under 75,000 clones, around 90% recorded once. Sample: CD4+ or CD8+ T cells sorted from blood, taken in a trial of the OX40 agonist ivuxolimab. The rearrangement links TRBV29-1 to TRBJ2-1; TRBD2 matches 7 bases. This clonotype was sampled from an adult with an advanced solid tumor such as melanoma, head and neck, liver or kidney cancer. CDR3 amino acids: CSVEGGGADFSYNEQFF. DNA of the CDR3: TGCAGCGTTGAGGGGGGGGGAGCAGATTTTTCCTACAATGAGCAGTTCTTC.